This T cell receptor beta chain was profiled in a study of CD8 T cells in Susac syndrome. At the level of the study: Within the sequenced group of Susac syndrome patients, about 6 showed active disease and about 8 were in remission.

Reverse transcription of about 0.5 to 1 ug RNA used random hexamers. By means of immunoSEQ multiplex PCR, TCR beta CDR3 spanning 54 Vbeta and 13 Jbeta underwent amplification. TCRdb reprocessed the immunoSEQ multiplex PCR reads with MiXCR, giving one entry per CDR3 protein. This table holds under 300,000 distinct CDR3 sequences, approximately 95% found once. General study points: When the CD4+ T cell repertoires of patients with Susac syndrome were examined, they did not show any clonal expansion. An acknowledgment was made by the study that its TCR sequencing and HLA analysis involved relatively few individuals.

V lost 4 bases, J lost 1 base, and 4 bases stayed unmatched. CDR3 length equals 15 residues. Germline lookup yields CDR1 SGHTS and CDR2 YDEGEE. To note about this clonotype: Its antigen is unknown.

This clonotype was sampled from a human donor with Susac syndrome. The specimen sequenced was CD4+ T cells from PBMCs. The rearrangement uses TRBV5-8 and TRBJ1-5; TRBD1 matches 8 bases. For the CDR3, the DNA is TGTGCCAGCAGCCGGACAGGGACGAGCAATCAGCCCCAGCATTTT. As protein: CASSRTGTSNQPQHF.